These 14 T cell receptor beta chains share one sample of origin, sequenced in a study of blood T cell repertoires in COVID-19. Measured with immunoSEQ multiplex PCR; TCRdb has only the in-frame clones, and not every one. This table has roughly 74,000 clones, just over 85% appearing once. Sequencing input: peripheral blood. The receptors stem from a woman of 80 years or more with active or convalescent COVID-19.

The V gene is TRBV27, the J gene TRBJ2-1; 12 bases map to TRBD2. V trimming: 7 bases; J trimming: 13 bases; junction bases outside the gene matches: 8. Germline lookup yields CDR1 MNHEY and CDR2 SMNVEV (reference sequence). The CDR3 length is 13 residues. CDR3 nucleotide sequence: TGTGCCAGCACCTCACTAGCGGGAGGCTCCCAGTTCTTC. Protein sequence: CASTSLAGGSQFF.

This clone was counted a few times. The chain employs TRBV18 and TRBJ1-2; 7 bases fit TRBD1. There are 16 residues in the CDR3. The V segment lost 0 bases and the J segment 7 bases; nucleotides outside the gene matches: 11. Germline CDR1 KGHSH, CDR2 LQKENI. This CDR3 reads CASSPPYRGTTIGYTF. The CDR3 DNA is TGTGCCAGCTCACCACCGTACAGGGGAACAACTATTGGCTACACCTTC.

The sample holds one count of this clone. The chain combines TRBV12-5 with TRBJ2-3; D is ambiguous. V was cut by 6 bases and J by 3 bases, with 10 bases left in between. The CDR3 has 13 residues. Germline CDR1 and CDR2: LGHNT and FRNRAP. This chain's CDR3 is CASGRRLTDTQYF. The CDR3 nucleotides are TGTGCTAGTGGCCGCCGACTGACAGATACGCAGTATTTT.

V gene TRBV7-9 combines with J gene TRBJ1-4, with 10 bases that match TRBD1. CDR1 and CDR2 from the germline V gene are SEHNR and FQNEAQ (reference sequence). V shed 5 bases and J 6 bases; nucleotides not matched to a gene: 6. There are 15 residues in the CDR3. The CDR3 is CASSIGTGVYEKLFF. As DNA, the CDR3 is TGTGCCAGCAGCATAGGGACAGGGGTTTATGAAAAACTGTTTTTT.

This CDR3 reads CASSGGFSNEQFF. For the CDR3, the DNA is TGTGCCAGCAGCGGCGGATTTTCCAATGAGCAGTTCTTC. This chain uses TRBV7-3 with TRBJ2-1; D remains unclear. Germline-derived CDR1 and CDR2 are SGHTA and FQGTGA. This CDR3 region has 13 residues. Trimming shortened V by 5 bases and J by 6 bases, and 11 bases separated the two germline ends. Based on the CDR3 plus reference TRBV7-3 and TRBJ2-1, the full variable domain is GAGVSQTPSNKVTEKGKYVELRCDPISGHTALYWYRQSLGQGPEFLIYFQGTGAADDSGLPNDRFFAVRPEGSVSTLKIQRTERGDSAVYLCASSGGFSNEQFFGPGTRLTVL.

CDR3 sequence reads: CASRETGFGTYGYTF. DNA of the CDR3: TGTGCCAGCAGGGAGACAGGGTTCGGAACCTATGGCTACACCTTC. The chain links TRBV6-5 to TRBJ1-2; 7 nucleotides agree with TRBD1. Germline V gene data show CDR1 as MNHEY and CDR2 as SVGAGI. V dropped 6 bases and J dropped 4; count of bases not matched to a gene: 11. The CDR3 has 15 amino acids.

V and J are TRBV6-1 and TRBJ2-7; perhaps TRBD1 as D (5 bases). Germline CDR1 and CDR2: MNHNS and SASEGT. V was clipped by 3 bases and J by 2 bases, with 8 bases between them. CDR3 length equals 13 residues. The CDR3 is CASSDRAPYEQYF. CDR3 nucleotide sequence: TGTGCCAGCAGTGACAGGGCCCCCTACGAGCAGTACTTC.

This chain uses TRBV7-9 with TRBJ1-2; 7 positions match TRBD1. Germline V gene sequence: CDR1 SEHNR, CDR2 FQNEAQ (reference sequence). This CDR3 has 13 residues. V shed 5 bases and J 6 bases; nucleotides not matched to a gene: 6. The CDR3 here is CASSQRGRDGYTF. CDR3 bases: TGTGCCAGCAGCCAAAGGGGGCGCGATGGCTACACCTTC.

CDR3 DNA sequence: TGTGCCAGCAGCCAAGTTGGGCTAGCGGGAACAACCAAAAACATTCAGTACTTC. Protein: CASSQVGLAGTTKNIQYF. This chain links TRBV14 with TRBJ2-4; 9 bases agree with TRBD2. The CDR3 has 18 residues. Trimming took 1 base from V and 2 from J; bases not matched to a gene: 9. From germline, CDR1 is SGHDN and CDR2 FVKESK.

The CDR3 spells CASSHRSGGVLSYNEQFF. CDR3 sequence (DNA): TGTGCCAGCAGCCACCGTAGCGGGGGCGTCCTCTCCTACAATGAGCAGTTCTTC. The V and J genes are TRBV14 and TRBJ2-1, with 9 bases identical to TRBD2. Germline V gene lookup returns CDR1 SGHDN and CDR2 FVKESK. There are 18 residues in the CDR3. The trim removed 3 bases at V and 0 bases at J, leaving 9 bases unmatched.

This chain connects TRBV18 to TRBJ2-1, with 11 nucleotides matching TRBD1. With V trimmed by 3 bases and J by 3 bases, 4 bases remained unmatched. The CDR3 extends over 16 amino acids. Germline loops: CDR1 KGHSH, CDR2 LQKENI. The CDR3 sequence is CASSPGQGGLYNEQFF. DNA of the CDR3: TGTGCCAGCTCACCGGGACAGGGGGGACTCTACAATGAGCAGTTCTTC.

The chain carries TRBV6-5 and TRBJ2-1, with D perhaps matching TRBD1 (5 bases). This CDR3 spans 14 amino acids. CDR1 and CDR2 (germline): MNHEY, SVGAGI. V was shortened by 2 bases and J by 9 bases, with 14 bases between the two germline ends. CDR3 sequence reads: CASSYTWAQGEQFF. The CDR3 nucleotides are TGTGCCAGCAGTTACACCTGGGCCCAGGGTGAGCAGTTCTTC.

The rearrangement links TRBV2 to TRBJ2-3; D possibly corresponds to TRBD1 (5 bases). The germline CDR1 and CDR2 sequences are SNHLY and FYNNEI. The V end was cut by 2 bases, the J end by 1 base, with 10 bases between. CDR3 length equals 15 residues. The CDR3 DNA reads as TGTGCCAGCAGTGAACAGGGTTACGGCACAGATACGCAGTATTTT. It is translated as CASSEQGYGTDTQYF.

This clone was recorded once. The V call is TRBV19, the J call TRBJ2-5; D may be TRBD2 (7 bases). CDR1 LNHDA and CDR2 SQIVND come from the germline V gene (reference sequence). The CDR3 sequence is 12 residues long. V was shortened by 6 bases and J by 5 bases, with 10 bases between the two germline ends. The CDR3 sequence: CASRGGGETQYF. As DNA, the CDR3 is TGTGCCAGTAGAGGGGGAGGGGAGACCCAGTACTTC.